Presented here are 5 T cell receptor beta chains from one specimen sequenced in a study of T-cell reconstitution after alpha-beta-depleted transplantation in children. Researchers prepared the TCRbeta library using unique molecular identifiers, the study reports. TCRdb passed the PCR reads through MiXCR, listing each CDR3 protein once. The sample lists roughly 670,000 distinct CDR3 sequences, around 13% occurring once. The input for sequencing was PBMCs, taken before TCRalphabeta/CD19-depleted stem cell transplant. The receptors derive from a girl aged 2-10 years with congenital amegakaryocytic thrombocytopenia, due to receive a stem cell transplant.

The rearrangement joins TRBV20-1 to TRBJ1-1, with 11 positions matching TRBD1. V shed 0 bases, J shed 0 bases, and the junction held 6 bases outside the gene matches. Germline V gives CDR1 DFQATT, CDR2 SNEGSKA (reference sequence). The CDR3 has 17 amino acids. Written as DNA, the CDR3 is TGCAGTGCTAGAGATTTCGGGACAGGGGGACTGAACACTGAAGCTTTCTTT. It specifies CSARDFGTGGLNTEAFF.

This clonotype was detected many times. The rearrangement links TRBV12-3 or TRBV12-4 to TRBJ1-5; D remains unclear. V shed 4 bases and J shed 3 bases, with 7 bases lying between them. This CDR3 is 13 amino acids long. CDR3 amino acids: CASSWAFNQPQHF. DNA of the CDR3: TGTGCCAGCAGTTGGGCTTTCAATCAGCCCCAGCATTTT.

In its sample, this clonotype was seen a few times. The chain couples TRBV5-1 to TRBJ2-1; TRBD2 agrees at 11 bases. The V and J ends lost 4 bases and 6 bases, in that order; junction bases with no gene match: 6. The CDR3 spans 15 residues. CDR1 and CDR2 from the germline V gene are SGHRS and YFSETQ. For the CDR3, the DNA is TGCGCCAGCAGCATAGGACTAGCGGGTGTCAATGAGCAGTTCTTC. It is translated as CASSIGLAGVNEQFF.

V gene TRBV30 combines with J gene TRBJ2-7; possible D gene TRBD1, 6 bases. The CDR3 has 13 residues. V lost 3 bases and J 5 bases, leaving 14 bases between the germline ends. Germline V lookup: CDR1 GTSNPN, CDR2 SVGIG (reference sequence). CDR3 in DNA: TGTGCCTGGAGCGCACAGGGTCCCCACGAGCAGTACTTC. It translates to CAWSAQGPHEQYF.

The chain combines TRBV30 with TRBJ1-1; weak D call: TRBD1 (5 bases). The CDR3 runs to 15 residues. Germline V gene lookup returns CDR1 GTSNPN and CDR2 SVGIG (reference sequence). The germline V and J ends were trimmed by 3 bases and 0 bases, with 14 bases remaining between them. CDR3 loop: CAWSDWDLMNTEAFF. Here the CDR3 DNA reads TGTGCCTGGAGCGACTGGGACCTAATGAACACTGAAGCTTTCTTT.